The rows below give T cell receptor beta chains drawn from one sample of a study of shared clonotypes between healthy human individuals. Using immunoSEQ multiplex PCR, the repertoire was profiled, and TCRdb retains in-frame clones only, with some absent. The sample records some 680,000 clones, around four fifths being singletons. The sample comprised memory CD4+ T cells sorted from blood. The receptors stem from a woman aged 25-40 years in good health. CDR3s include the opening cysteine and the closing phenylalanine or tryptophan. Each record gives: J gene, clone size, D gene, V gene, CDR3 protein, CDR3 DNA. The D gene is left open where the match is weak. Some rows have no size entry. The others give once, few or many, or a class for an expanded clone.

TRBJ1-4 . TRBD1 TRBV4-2 CASSQVDQGAGEKLFF TGTGCCAGCAGCCAAGTTGATCAGGGGGCAGGGGAAAAACTGTTTTTT
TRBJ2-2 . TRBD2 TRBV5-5 CASSLVPGGSTGELFF TGTGCCAGCAGCTTGGTTCCGGGAGGCTCCACCGGGGAGCTGTTTTTT
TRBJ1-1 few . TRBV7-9 CASSLSTGTTTEAFF TGTGCCAGCAGCTTATCGACAGGAACAACAACTGAAGCTTTCTTT
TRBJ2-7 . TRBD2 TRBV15 CATSTQWASGILSEQYF TGTGCCACCAGCACCCAGTGGGCTAGCGGGATTCTAAGCGAGCAGTACTTC
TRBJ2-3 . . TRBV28 CASTTTGLTDTQYF TGTGCCAGCACAACGACAGGCCTGACAGATACGCAGTATTTT
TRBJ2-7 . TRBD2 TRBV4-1 CAGTTSGNYEQYF TGCGCCGGAACGACTAGCGGGAACTACGAGCAGTACTTC
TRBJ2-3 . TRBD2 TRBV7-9 CASSLVVSTSGTDTQYF TGTGCCAGCAGCTTAGTGGTTAGCACTAGCGGCACAGATACGCAGTATTTT
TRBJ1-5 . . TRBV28 CASIRTPGHHQPQHF TGTGCCAGCATAAGGACCCCTGGGCATCATCAGCCCCAGCATTTT
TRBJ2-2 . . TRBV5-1 CASSFGQTGELFF TGCGCCAGCAGCTTTGGTCAGACCGGGGAGCTGTTTTTT
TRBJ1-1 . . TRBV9 CASSVGGQNTEAFF TGTGCCAGCAGCGTAGGTGGGCAGAACACTGAAGCTTTCTTT
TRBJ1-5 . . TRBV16 CASSLVKGGRSNQPQHF TGTGCCAGCAGCCTGGTTAAGGGAGGGAGGAGCAATCAGCCCCAGCATTTT
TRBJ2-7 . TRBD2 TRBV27 CATTPSGRSKEQYF TGTGCCACTACCCCTAGCGGGAGATCAAAGGAGCAGTACTTC
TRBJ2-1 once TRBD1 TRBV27 CASSGWGQGSDEQFF TGTGCCAGCAGTGGCTGGGGACAGGGGTCGGATGAGCAGTTCTTC
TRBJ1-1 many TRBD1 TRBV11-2 CASSWTGDTEAFF TGTGCCAGCAGCTGGACAGGGGACACTGAAGCTTTCTTT
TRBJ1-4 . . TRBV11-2 CASSIFGGLATNEKLFF TGTGCCAGCAGCATCTTTGGGGGCCTCGCAACTAATGAAAAACTGTTTTTT
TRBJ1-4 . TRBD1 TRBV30 CAWSVDRAEKLFF TGTGCCTGGAGTGTGGACAGGGCTGAAAAACTGTTTTTT
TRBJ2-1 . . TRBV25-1 CASSESLQEDYNEQFF TGTGCCAGCAGTGAATCCCTTCAAGAGGACTACAATGAGCAGTTCTTC
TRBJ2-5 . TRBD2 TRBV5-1 CASSFPGSGRREETQYF TGCGCCAGCAGCTTTCCGGGCAGCGGGAGACGGGAGGAGACCCAGTACTTC
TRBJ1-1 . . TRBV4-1 CASSQGEGGYETTEAFF TGCGCCAGCAGCCAAGGGGAGGGAGGCTACGAGACCACTGAAGCTTTCTTT
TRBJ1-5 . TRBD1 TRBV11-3 CASSLDRGNAQHF TGTGCCAGCAGCTTAGACAGGGGGAATGCCCAGCATTTT
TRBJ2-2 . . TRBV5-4 CASSLGLGKITGELFF TGTGCCAGCAGCCTGGGTCTCGGGAAGATCACCGGGGAGCTGTTTTTT
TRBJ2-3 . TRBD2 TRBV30 CAWSSGTGGLAGGGTQYF TGTGCCTGGAGCTCCGGGACAGGAGGACTAGCGGGAGGTGGGACGCAGTATTTT
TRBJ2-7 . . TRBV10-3 CAISDYYEQYF TGTGCCATCAGTGATTACTACGAGCAGTACTTC
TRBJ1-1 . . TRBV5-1 CASSEQLMNTEAFF TGCGCCAGCAGCGAACAACTTATGAACACTGAAGCTTTCTTT
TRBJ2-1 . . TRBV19 CASSNWNEQFF TGTGCCAGTAGTAACTGGAATGAGCAGTTCTTC
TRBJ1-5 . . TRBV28 CASSLSPGLRYSNQPQHF TGTGCCAGCAGTTTATCCCCGGGACTTCGATATAGCAATCAGCCCCAGCATTTT
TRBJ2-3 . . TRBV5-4 CASSLRRSNTQYF TGTGCCAGCAGCTTGCGGCGAAGCAATACGCAGTATTTT
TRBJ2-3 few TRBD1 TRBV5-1 CASSLQGPSTDTQYF TGCGCCAGCAGCTTACAGGGGCCTAGCACAGATACGCAGTATTTT
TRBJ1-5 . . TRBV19 CASSQTAGNQPQHF TGTGCCAGTAGTCAGACAGCGGGCAATCAGCCCCAGCATTTT
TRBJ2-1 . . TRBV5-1 CASSLGSGVVNEQFF TGCGCCAGCAGCTTGGGGTCGGGAGTAGTAAATGAGCAGTTCTTC
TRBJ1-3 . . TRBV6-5 CASSYEGGAGNTIYF TGTGCCAGCAGTTACGAGGGGGGTGCTGGAAACACCATATATTTT
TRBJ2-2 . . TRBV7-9 CASSSQGETGELFF TGTGCCAGCAGCTCCCAGGGTGAAACCGGGGAGCTGTTTTTT
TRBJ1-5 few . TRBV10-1 CASSESSNQPQHF TGCGCCAGCAGTGAGTCAAGCAATCAGCCCCAGCATTTT
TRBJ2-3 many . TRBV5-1 CASSLAQGPSTDTQYF TGCGCCAGCAGCTTGGCCCAGGGCCCTAGCACAGATACGCAGTATTTT
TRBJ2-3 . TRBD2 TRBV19 CASSRTRGSGRDTQYF TGTGCCAGTAGTCGGACCCGGGGTAGCGGGAGGGATACGCAGTATTTT